This T cell receptor beta chain derives from a study of shared clonotypes between healthy human individuals. As for the study in general: Per-donor plates numbered three CD4 naive, three CD4 memory, two CD8 naive and one CD8 memory. Study conclusions and caveats: Larger estimated richness was generally seen in naive subsets than in memory subsets.

Sequencing used immunoSEQ multiplex PCR; TCRdb keeps in-frame clones, though not all of them. This sample yields approximately 500,000 clones, of which 90% to 96% are seen a single time; 0.06% belongs to the top ten. Trimming took 3 bases from V and 0 from J, leaving 3 bases between them. Per the germline V gene, CDR1 is WNHNN and CDR2 is SYGVQD (reference sequence). The CDR3 has 12 residues. Notes on this clone: The antigen remains unidentified.

V is TRBV10-1 and J is TRBJ2-7; D is ambiguous. The sequence came from a woman in her thirties in good health. Sequencing was performed on naive CD4+ T cells sorted from blood. The subset here: CD45RA+ positively selected. DNA for the CDR3: TGCGCCAGCAGTGACTACTCCTACGAGCAGTACTTC. This gives the protein CASSDYSYEQYF.